This T cell receptor beta chain emerged from a study of T-cell reconstitution after alpha-beta-depleted transplantation in children. Broader study findings: Roughly two months post-transplant, alpha-beta T cells reportedly originated from several hundred graft clones that had expanded.

The V and J ends lost 3 bases and 4 bases, in that order; junction bases with no gene match: 5. The CDR3 has 15 amino acids. TCRbeta library preparation incorporated unique molecular identifiers. TCRdb re-derived calls from the PCR reads in MiXCR, one entry per CDR3 protein. The sample records a few hundred thousand distinct CDR3 sequences, approximately 23% being singletons. This clonotype occurred a few times. Its antigen is not identified. The specimen comprised PBMCs, mostly from graft donor cells, sampled 180 days after TCRalphabeta/CD19-depleted stem cell transplant. V usage is TRBV12-3 or TRBV12-4 and J usage is TRBJ2-5; 10 positions match TRBD1. This receptor was identified in a male patient between 10 and 17 years old who had a stem cell transplant for acute lymphoblastic leukemia, so the T cells may come from the graft donor. The CDR3 DNA sequence: TGTGCCAGCAGTTTTATCTGGACAGGGGGAGAGACCCAGTACTTC. Its translation is CASSFIWTGGETQYF.